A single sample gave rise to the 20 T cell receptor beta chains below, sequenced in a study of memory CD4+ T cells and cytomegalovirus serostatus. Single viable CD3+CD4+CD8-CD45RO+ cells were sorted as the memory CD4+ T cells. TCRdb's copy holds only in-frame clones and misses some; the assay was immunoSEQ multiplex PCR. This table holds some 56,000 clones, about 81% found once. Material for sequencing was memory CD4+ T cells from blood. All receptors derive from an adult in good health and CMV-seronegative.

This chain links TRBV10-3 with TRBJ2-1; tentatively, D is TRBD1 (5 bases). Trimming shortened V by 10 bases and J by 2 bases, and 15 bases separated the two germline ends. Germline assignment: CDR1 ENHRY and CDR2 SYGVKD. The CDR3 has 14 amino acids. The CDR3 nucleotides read TGTGCCACCGAGGCGCAGGGAACCTACAATGAGCAGTTCTTC. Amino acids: CATEAQGTYNEQFF.

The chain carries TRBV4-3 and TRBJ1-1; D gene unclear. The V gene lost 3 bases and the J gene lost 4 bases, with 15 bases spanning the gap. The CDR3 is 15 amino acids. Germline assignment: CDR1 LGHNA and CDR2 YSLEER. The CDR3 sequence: CASSQGQGLSTEAFF. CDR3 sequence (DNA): TGCGCCAGCAGCCAGGGTCAAGGGTTGAGCACTGAAGCTTTCTTT.

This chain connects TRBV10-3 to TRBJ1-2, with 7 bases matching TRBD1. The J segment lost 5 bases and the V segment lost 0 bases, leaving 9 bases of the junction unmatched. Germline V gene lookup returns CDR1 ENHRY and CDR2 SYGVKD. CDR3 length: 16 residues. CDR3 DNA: TGTGCCATCAGTGAGTCTTTTACGACAGGGTGGTATGGCTACACCTTC. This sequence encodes CAISESFTTGWYGYTF.

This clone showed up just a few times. The CDR3 DNA reads as TGCGCCAGCAGCTTGGCCGCACTAGCGGGACTCCTAACGTTGAACCCAGATACGCAGTATTTT. Amino acids: CASSLAALAGLLTLNPDTQYF. The chain links TRBV5-1 to TRBJ2-3, with 10 nucleotides matching TRBD2. The CDR3 has 21 residues. CDR1 and CDR2 (germline): SGHRS, YFSETQ. The ends lost 0 bases at V and 4 bases at J; junction bases unmatched: 20. Full variable domain (rest looked up from reference TRBV5-1 and TRBJ2-3): KAGVTQTPRYLIKTRGQQVTLSCSPISGHRSVSWYQQTPGQGLQFLFEYFSETQRNKGNFPGRFSGRQFSNSRSEMNVSTLELGDSALYLCASSLAALAGLLTLNPDTQYFGPGTRLTVL.

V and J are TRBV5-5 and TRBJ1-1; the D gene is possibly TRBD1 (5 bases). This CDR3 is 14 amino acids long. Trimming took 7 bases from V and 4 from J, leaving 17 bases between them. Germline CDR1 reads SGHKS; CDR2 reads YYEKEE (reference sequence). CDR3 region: CASCLFQGSTEAFF. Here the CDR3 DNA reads TGTGCCAGCTGTCTATTTCAGGGTTCCACTGAAGCTTTCTTT.

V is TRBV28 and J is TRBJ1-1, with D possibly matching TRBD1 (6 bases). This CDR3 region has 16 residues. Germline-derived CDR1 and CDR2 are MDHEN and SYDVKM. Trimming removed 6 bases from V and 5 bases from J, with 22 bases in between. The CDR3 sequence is CASRFDRTGEGTEAFF. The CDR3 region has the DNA TGTGCCAGCAGGTTCGACAGGACCGGCGAGGGAACTGAAGCTTTCTTT.

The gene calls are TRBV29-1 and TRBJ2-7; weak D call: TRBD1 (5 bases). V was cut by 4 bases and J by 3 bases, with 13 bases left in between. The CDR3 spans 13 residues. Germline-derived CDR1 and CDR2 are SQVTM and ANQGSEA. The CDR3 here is CSVGGGQNYEQYF. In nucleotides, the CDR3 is TGCAGCGTTGGTGGCGGACAAAACTACGAGCAGTACTTC.

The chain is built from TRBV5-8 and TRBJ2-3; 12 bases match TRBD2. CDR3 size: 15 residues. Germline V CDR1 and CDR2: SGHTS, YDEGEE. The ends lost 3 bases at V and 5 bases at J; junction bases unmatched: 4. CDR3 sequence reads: CASSSSGGAGDTQYF. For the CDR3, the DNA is TGTGCCAGCAGCTCTAGCGGGGGGGCAGGAGATACGCAGTATTTT.

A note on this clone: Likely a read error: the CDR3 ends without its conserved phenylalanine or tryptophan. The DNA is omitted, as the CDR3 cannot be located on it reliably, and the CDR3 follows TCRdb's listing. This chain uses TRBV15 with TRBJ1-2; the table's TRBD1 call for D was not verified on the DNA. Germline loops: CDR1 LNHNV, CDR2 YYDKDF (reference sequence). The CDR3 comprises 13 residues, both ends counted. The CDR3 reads CATSREWDRDSYV.

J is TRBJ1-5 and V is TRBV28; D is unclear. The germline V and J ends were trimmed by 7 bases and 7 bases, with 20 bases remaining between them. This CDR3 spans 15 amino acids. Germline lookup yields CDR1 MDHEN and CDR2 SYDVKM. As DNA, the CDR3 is TGTGCCAGCAAGATGTACTTGGGAAGAGGACAGCCCCAGCATTTT. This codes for CASKMYLGRGQPQHF.

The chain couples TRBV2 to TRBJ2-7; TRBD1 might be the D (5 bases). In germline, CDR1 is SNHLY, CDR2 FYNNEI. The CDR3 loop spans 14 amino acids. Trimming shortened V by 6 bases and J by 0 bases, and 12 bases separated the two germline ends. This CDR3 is CASRQVFPSYEQYF. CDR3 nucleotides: TGTGCCAGCAGACAGGTATTTCCCTCCTACGAGCAGTACTTC.

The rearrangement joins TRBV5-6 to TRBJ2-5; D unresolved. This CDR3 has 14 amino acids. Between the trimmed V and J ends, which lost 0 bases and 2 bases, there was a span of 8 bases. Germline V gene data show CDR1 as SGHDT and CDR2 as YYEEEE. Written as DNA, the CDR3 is TGTGCCAGCAGCTTGGTTTCTAGTCAAGAGACCCAGTACTTC. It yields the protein CASSLVSSQETQYF. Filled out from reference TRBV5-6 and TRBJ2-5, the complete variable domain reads DAGVTQSPTHLIKTRGQQVTLRCSPKSGHDTVSWYQQALGQGPQFIFQYYEEEERQRGNFPDRFSGHQFPNYSSELNVNALLLGDSALYLCASSLVSSQETQYFGPGTRLLVL.

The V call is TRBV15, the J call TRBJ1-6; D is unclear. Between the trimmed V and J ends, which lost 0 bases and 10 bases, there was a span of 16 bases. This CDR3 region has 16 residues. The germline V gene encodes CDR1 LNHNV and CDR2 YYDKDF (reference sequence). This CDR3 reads CATSRDPDPPQSPLHF. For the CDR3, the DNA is TGTGCCACCAGCAGAGATCCCGACCCTCCTCAATCACCCCTCCACTTT. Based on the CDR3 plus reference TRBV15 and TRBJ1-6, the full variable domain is DAMVIQNPRYQVTQFGKPVTLSCSQTLNHNVMYWYQQKSSQAPKLLFHYYDKDFNNEADTPDNFQSRRPNTSFCFLDIRSPGLGDTAMYLCATSRDPDPPQSPLHFGNGTRLTVT.

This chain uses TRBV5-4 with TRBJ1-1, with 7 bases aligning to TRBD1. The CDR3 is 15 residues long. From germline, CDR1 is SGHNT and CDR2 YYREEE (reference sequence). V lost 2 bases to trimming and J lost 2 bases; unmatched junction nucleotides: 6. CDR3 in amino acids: CASSFAGTVNTEAFF. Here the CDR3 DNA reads TGTGCCAGCAGCTTTGCCGGGACAGTCAACACTGAAGCTTTCTTT. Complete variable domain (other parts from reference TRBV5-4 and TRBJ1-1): ETGVTQSPTHLIKTRGQQVTLRCSSQSGHNTVSWYQQALGQGPQFIFQYYREEENGRGNFPPRFSGLQFPNYSSELNVNALELDDSALYLCASSFAGTVNTEAFFGQGTRLTVV.

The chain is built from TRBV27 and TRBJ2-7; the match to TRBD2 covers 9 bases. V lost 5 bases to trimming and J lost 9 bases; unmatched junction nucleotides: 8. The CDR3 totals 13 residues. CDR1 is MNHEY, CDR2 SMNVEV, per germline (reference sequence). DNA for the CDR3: TGTGCCAGCAGTCTGAGACAGGGACTAGCGCAGTACTTC. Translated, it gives CASSLRQGLAQYF.

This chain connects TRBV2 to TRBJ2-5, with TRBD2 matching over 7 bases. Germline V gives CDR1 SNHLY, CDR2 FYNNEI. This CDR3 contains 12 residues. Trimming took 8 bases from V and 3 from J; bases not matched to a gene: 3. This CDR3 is CASGRVEETQYF. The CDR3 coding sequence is TGTGCCAGCGGGAGGGTCGAAGAGACCCAGTACTTC. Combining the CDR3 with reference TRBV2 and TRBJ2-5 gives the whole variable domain EPEVTQTPSHQVTQMGQEVILRCVPISNHLYFYWYRQILGQKVEFLVSFYNNEISEKSEIFDDQFSVERPDGSNFTLKIRSTKLEDSAMYFCASGRVEETQYFGPGTRLLVL.

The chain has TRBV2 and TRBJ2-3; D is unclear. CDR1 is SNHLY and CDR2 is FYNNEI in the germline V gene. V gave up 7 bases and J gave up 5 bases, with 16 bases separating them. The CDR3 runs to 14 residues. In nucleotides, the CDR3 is TGTGCCAGCATCACCCCGCTAGTTGGAGATACGCAGTATTTT. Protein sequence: CASITPLVGDTQYF.

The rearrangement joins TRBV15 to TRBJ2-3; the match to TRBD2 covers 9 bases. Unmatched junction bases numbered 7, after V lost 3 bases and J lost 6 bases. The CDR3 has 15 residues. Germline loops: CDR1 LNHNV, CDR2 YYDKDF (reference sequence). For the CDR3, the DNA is TGTGCCACCAGCAGGGCGGGGGGGCGGGACGATACGCAGTATTTT. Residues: CATSRAGGRDDTQYF.

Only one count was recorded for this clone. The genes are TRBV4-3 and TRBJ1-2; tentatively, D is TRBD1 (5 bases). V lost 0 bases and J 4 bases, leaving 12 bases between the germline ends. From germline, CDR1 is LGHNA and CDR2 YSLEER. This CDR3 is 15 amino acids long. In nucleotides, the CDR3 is TGCGCCAGCAGCCAAGAGATTACAGGCCCCTATGGCTACACCTTC. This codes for CASSQEITGPYGYTF.

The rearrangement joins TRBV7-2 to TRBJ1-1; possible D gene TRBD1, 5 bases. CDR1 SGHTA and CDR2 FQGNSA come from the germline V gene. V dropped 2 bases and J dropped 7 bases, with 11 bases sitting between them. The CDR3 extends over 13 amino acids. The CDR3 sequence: CASSLTGQGEAFF. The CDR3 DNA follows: TGTGCCAGCAGCTTAACGGGGCAGGGTGAAGCTTTCTTT.